This T cell receptor (beta chain) was identified during a study of control samples from healthy donors and cancer patients. The repertoire was sequenced with immunoSEQ multiplex PCR; TCRdb's copy has only in-frame clones and lacks some. The sample gives 94,000 or so clones, less than 85% of which show up once; roughly 39% is in the top ten. Germline-derived CDR1 and CDR2 are SSHAT and FNYEAQ (reference sequence). The CDR3 extends over 12 amino acids. Details on this clone: One end of the junction fails to match germline, which may point to a read error.

This TCR came from a man between 65 and 85 years old with lung cancer. Material: PBMCs. This sequence joins TRBV7-7 and TRBJ2-2, with a weak D call TRBD1 (5 bases). The CDR3 DNA reads TGTGCTAGCAGCCAGGGCGGCGGGGAGCTGTTTTTT. It codes for CASSQGGGELFF.